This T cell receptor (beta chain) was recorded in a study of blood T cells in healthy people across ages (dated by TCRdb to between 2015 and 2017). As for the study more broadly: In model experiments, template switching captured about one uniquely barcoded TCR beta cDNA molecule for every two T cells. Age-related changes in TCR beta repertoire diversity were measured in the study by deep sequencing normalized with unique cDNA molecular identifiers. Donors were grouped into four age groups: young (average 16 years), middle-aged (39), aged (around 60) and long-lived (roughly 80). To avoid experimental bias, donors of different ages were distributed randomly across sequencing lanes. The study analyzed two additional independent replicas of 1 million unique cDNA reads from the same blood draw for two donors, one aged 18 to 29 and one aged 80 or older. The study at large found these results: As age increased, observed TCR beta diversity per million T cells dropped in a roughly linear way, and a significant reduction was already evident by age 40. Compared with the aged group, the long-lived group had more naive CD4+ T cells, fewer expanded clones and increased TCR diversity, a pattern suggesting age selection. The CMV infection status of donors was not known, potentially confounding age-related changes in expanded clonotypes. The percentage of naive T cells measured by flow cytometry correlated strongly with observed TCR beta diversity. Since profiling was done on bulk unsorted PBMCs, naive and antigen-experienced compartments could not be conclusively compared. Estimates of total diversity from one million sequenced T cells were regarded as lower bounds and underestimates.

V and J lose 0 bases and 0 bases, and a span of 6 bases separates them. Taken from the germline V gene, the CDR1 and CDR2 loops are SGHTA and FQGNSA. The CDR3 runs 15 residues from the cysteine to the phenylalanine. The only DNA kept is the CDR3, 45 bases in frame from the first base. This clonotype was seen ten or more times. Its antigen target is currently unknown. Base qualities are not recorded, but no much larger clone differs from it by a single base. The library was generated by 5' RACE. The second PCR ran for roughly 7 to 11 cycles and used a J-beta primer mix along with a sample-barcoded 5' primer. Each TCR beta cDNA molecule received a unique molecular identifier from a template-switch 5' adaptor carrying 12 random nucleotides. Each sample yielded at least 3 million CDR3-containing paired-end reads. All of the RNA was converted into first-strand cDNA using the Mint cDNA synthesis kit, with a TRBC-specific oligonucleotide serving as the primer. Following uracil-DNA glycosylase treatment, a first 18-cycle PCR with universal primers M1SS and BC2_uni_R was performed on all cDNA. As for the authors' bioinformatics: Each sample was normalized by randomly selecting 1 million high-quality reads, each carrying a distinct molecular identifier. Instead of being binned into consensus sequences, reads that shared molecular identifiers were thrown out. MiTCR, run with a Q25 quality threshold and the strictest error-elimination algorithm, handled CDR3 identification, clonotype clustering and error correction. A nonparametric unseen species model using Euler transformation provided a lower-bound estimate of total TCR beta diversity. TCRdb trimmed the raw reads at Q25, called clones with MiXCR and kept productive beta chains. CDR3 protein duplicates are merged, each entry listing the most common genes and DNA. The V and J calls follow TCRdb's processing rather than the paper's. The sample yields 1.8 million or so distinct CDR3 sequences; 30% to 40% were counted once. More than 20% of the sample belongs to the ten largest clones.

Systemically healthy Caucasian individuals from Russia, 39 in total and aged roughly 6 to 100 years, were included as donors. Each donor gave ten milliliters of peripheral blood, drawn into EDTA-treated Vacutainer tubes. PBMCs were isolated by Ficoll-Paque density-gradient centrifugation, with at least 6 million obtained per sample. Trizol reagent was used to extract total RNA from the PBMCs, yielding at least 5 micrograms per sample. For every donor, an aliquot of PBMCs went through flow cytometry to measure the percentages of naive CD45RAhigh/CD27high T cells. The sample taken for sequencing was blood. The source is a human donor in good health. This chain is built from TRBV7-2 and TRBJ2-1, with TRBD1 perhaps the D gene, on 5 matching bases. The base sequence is TGTGCCAGCAGCTTAGCGCAGGGCTCCTACAATGAGCAGTTCTTC. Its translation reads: CASSLAQGSYNEQFF.